One and the same sample provided the 3 T cell receptor beta chains below, sequenced in a study of blood T cell repertoires in COVID-19. Clones were read by immunoSEQ multiplex PCR, and TCRdb kept only the in-frame ones, dropping some. This table has about 210,000 clones, 70% to 85% appearing once. The specimen was peripheral blood. The receptors come from a man aged 45-65 years with active or convalescent COVID-19.

The V and J genes are TRBV9 and TRBJ1-4; maybe TRBD1 (5 bases). The V gene's germline CDR1 is SGDLS and CDR2 YYNGEE. V dropped 0 bases and J dropped 8 bases, with 14 bases sitting between them. There are 15 residues in the CDR3. CDR3 coding DNA: TGTGCCAGCAGCGTAGCGGGGGTCCCTGGGGAAAAACTGTTTTTT. Protein sequence: CASSVAGVPGEKLFF. The whole variable domain, remainder taken from reference TRBV9 and TRBJ1-4, is DSGVTQTPKHLITATGQRVTLRCSPRSGDLSVYWYQQSLDQGLQFLIQYYNGEERAKGNILERFSAQQFPDLHSELNLSSLELGDSALYFCASSVAGVPGEKLFFGSGTQLSVL.

The chain links TRBV7-2 to TRBJ2-7; D gene ambiguous. Trimming shortened V by 8 bases and J by 5 bases, and 16 bases separated the two germline ends. The germline V gene encodes CDR1 SGHTA and CDR2 FQGNSA. The CDR3 runs 13 residues. The CDR3 DNA reads TGTGCCAGCTCCCCGGTGGTAACGCACGAGCAGTACTTC. Its protein is CASSPVVTHEQYF. Supplemented by reference TRBV7-2 and TRBJ2-7, the full variable domain reads GAGVSQSPSNKVTEKGKDVELRCDPISGHTALYWYRQSLGQGLEFLIYFQGNSAPDKSGLPSDRFSAERTGGSVSTLTIQRTQQEDSAVYLCASSPVVTHEQYFGPGTRLTVT.

The V call is TRBV18, the J call TRBJ2-2; tentative D call: TRBD1 (6 bases). The CDR3 contains 17 residues. In germline, CDR1 is KGHSH, CDR2 LQKENI. Trimming stripped 4 bases from V and 3 bases from J, with 18 bases between. This CDR3 reads CASSLFGTRGYTGELFF. The CDR3 bases are TGTGCCAGCTCACTATTCGGGACCAGGGGATACACCGGGGAGCTGTTTTTT.